This T cell receptor (beta chain) was sequenced in a study of cytotoxic CD8 clonotypes in ibrutinib-treated CLL. Findings and caveats of the study: The clonality rise at ibrutinib response reflected private clonotype expansion. There were differences in sampling times between sustained-remission and progressing patients. Clonality increased at ibrutinib response and stayed stable in sustained remission. At progression, however, it fell back toward baseline.

The assay was immunoSEQ multiplex PCR, and TCRdb's table has in-frame clones only and misses some. The sample has over 25,000 clones, 62% seen once. The CDR3 extends over 14 amino acids. Germline-derived CDR1 and CDR2 are MNHNY and SVGAGI (reference sequence). J was trimmed by 6 bases and V by 5 bases; bases with no gene match: 4. Cryopreserved PBMCs provided about 2 micrograms of genomic DNA for the TCR beta libraries. Remarks on this clone: Its antigen is unidentified.

V and J are TRBV6-6 and TRBJ1-4; 9 bases align to TRBD1. The source is a human donor with chronic lymphocytic leukemia. The sequencing used PBMCs, collected before ibrutinib treatment. The CDR3 DNA reads TGTGCCAGCAGTCGACGGACAGGGGATGAAAAACTGTTTTTT. It translates to CASSRRTGDEKLFF.